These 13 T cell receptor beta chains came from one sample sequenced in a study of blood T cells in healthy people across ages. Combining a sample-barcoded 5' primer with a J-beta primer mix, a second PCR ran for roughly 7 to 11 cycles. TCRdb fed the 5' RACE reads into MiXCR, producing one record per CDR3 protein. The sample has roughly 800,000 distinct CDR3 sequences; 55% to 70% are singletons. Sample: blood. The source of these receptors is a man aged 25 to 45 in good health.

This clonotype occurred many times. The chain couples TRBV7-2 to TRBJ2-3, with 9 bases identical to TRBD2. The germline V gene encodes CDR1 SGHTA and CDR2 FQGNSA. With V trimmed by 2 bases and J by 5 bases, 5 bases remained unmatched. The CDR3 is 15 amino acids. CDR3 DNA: TGTGCCAGCAGCTTAAGTGCGGGAGGGCTAGATACGCAGTATTTT. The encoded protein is CASSLSAGGLDTQYF.

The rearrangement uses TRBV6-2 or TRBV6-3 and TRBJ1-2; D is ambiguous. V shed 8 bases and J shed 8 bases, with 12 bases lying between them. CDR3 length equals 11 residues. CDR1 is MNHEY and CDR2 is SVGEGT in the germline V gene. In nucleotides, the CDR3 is TGTGCCAGCGCAACTCGGTGCGGCTACACCTTC. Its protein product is CASATRCGYTF.

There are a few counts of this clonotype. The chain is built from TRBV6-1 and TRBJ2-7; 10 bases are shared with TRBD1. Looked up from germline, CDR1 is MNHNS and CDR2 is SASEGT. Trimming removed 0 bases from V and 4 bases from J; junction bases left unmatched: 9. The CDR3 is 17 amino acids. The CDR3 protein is CASSEALPGQGLYEQYF. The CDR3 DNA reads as TGTGCCAGCAGTGAAGCGTTACCGGGACAGGGGTTGTACGAGCAGTACTTC.

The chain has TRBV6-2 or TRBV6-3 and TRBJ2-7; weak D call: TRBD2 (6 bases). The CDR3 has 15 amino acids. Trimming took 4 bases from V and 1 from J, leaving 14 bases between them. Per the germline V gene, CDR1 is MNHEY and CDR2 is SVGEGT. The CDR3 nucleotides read TGTGCCAGCAGTTCCGGGGGACTCGAATCCTACGAGCAGTACTTC. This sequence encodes CASSSGGLESYEQYF.

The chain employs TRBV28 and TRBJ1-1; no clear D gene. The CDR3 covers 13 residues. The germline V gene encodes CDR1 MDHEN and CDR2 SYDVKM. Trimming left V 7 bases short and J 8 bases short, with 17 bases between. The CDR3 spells CASTDLEGWEAFF. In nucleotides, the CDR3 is TGTGCCAGCACGGATCTTGAGGGATGGGAAGCTTTCTTT.

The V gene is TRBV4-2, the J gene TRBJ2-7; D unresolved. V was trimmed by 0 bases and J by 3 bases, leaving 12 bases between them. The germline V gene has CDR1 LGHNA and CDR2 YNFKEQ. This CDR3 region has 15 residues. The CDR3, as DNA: TGTGCCAGCAGCCAAGACCCGGGCAGCTACTACGAGCAGTACTTC. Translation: CASSQDPGSYYEQYF.

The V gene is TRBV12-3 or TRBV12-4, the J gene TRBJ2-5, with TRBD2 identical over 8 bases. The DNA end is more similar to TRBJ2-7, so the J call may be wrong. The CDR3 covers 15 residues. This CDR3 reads CASSLGGGLHYEQYF. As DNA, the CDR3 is TGTGCCAGCAGTTTAGGCGGGGGGCTCCACTACGAGCAGTACTTC.

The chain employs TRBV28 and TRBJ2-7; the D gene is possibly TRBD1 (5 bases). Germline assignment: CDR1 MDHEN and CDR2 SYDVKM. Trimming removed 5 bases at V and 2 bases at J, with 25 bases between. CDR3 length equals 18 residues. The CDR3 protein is CASSAPLRQTRTTYEQYF. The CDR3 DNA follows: TGTGCCAGCAGTGCTCCCCTGAGACAGACCAGAACCACCTACGAGCAGTACTTC.

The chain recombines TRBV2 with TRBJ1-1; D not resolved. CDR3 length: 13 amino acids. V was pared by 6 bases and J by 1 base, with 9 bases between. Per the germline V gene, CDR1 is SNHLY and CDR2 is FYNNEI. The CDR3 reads CASSRNRNTEAFF. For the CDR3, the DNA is TGTGCCAGCAGCCGGAACAGGAACACTGAAGCTTTCTTT.

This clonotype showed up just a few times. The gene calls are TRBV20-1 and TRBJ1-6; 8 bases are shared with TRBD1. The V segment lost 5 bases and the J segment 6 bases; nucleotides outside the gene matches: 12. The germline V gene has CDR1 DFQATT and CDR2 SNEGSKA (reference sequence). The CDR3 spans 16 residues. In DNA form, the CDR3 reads TGCAGTGCTCCCACGTCAGGGGGCGCGGGTAATTCACCCCTCCACTTT. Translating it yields CSAPTSGGAGNSPLHF.

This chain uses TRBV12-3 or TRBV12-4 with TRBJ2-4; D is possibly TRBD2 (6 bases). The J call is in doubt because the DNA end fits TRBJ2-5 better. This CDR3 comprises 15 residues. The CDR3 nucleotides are TGTGCCAGCACCACGTTAGGAGGGGAACGAGAGACCCAGTACTTC. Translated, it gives CASTTLGGERETQYF.

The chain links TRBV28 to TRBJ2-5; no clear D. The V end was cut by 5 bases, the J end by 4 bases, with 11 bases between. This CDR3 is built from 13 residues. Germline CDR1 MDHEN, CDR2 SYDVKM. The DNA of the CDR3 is TGTGCCAGCAGTGCCGTGACCTTAGAGACCCAGTACTTC. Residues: CASSAVTLETQYF.

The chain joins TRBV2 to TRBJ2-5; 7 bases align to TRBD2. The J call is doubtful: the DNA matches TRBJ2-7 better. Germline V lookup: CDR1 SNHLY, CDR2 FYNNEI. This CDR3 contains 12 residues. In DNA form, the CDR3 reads TGTGCCAGCAAGGTAGCGGGCTACGAGCAGTACTTC. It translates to CASKVAGYEQYF.